This TCR beta chain was documented in a study of beta chain features in type 1 diabetes. The overall study: The study found patients and healthy donors alike in age, gender and cell yields. Whole-study findings and limits: Patients with Type 1 diabetes showed moderately but significantly shorter TCRB CDR3s in all four CD4+ subsets. Sequencing from cDNA could over-represent high-TCR-expressing cells.

Points on this clone: Its specificity is not known.

Markers CD45RO/CCR7/CD25/CD127/CD95/CD27 served to sort CD4+ naive, central memory, regulatory and stem cell-like memory cells. cDNA synthesis used the whole RNA isolate, giving expressed TCRB sequences. Some clones are missing from TCRdb's copy, which holds only in-frame ones; the method was immunoSEQ multiplex PCR. The profile shows about 170,000 clones, almost 8% of them singletons. Sequences were obtained from central memory CD4+ T cells from blood. This TCR was recovered from a young man with type 1 diabetes.

The CDR3 DNA is TGTGCCAGCAGTTTTGCCGGGCGGGGGGCCAAAAACATTCAGTACTTC. Its protein is CASSFAGRGAKNIQYF. The J gene is TRBJ2-4, the V gene TRBV6-6; 7 nucleotides match TRBD2. CDR1 and CDR2 (germline): MNHNY, SVGAGI (reference sequence). This CDR3 contains 16 residues. Trimming took 4 bases from V and 1 from J; bases not matched to a gene: 7.